Below, 14 T cell receptor beta chains from the same sample are listed, as sequenced in a study of monozygotic twins with inflammatory bowel disease. After re-calling the 5' RACE reads, TCRdb lists one entry per CDR3 protein, DNA absent. The sample totals a few hundred thousand distinct CDR3 sequences. Sequenced material: blood. The receptors shown here come from a human donor with ulcerative colitis or Crohn's disease, or a healthy co-twin of an affected twin (not recorded which).

The chain employs TRBV2 and TRBJ1-2; TCRdb reports TRBD1, a call that lacks DNA to check it against. This CDR3 comprises 13 residues. Germline V gene lookup returns CDR1 SNHLY and CDR2 FYNNEI. The CDR3 reads CASSENREAGYTF.

This sequence joins TRBV20-1 and TRBJ2-7; TCRdb's D call of TRBD1 is untestable without DNA. This CDR3 has 16 amino acids. Germline CDR1 is DFQATT and CDR2 is SNEGSKA (reference sequence). The CDR3 loop reads CSASSPSGGLRYEQYF.

This chain links TRBV7-9 with TRBJ1-4; TCRdb designates TRBD1, a call that cannot be tested without DNA. Germline V lookup: CDR1 SEHNR, CDR2 FQNEAQ (reference sequence). The CDR3 sequence is 16 residues long. This chain's CDR3 is CASSSGTGVTNEKLFF.

The CDR3 is CASSSLAGGPINEQFF. This chain uses TRBV6-5 with TRBJ2-1; the TCRdb call, TRBD2, lacks DNA for checking. Looked up from germline, CDR1 is MNHEY and CDR2 is SVGAGI. This CDR3 is built from 16 residues.

V gene TRBV7-2 combines with J gene TRBJ1-2; checking the TCRdb D call of TRBD1 is not possible without DNA. The germline gives CDR1 SGHTA, CDR2 FQGNSA. The CDR3 is 14 amino acids. CDR3 region: CASSFGTGPYGYTF.

This rearrangement joins TRBV7-9 to TRBJ2-1; TCRdb's assignment of TRBD2 cannot be checked, as there is no DNA. This CDR3 is 15 amino acids long. Germline loops: CDR1 SEHNR, CDR2 FQNEAQ (reference sequence). CDR3 amino acids: CASSRSSGFYNEQFF.

The rearrangement joins TRBV28 to TRBJ1-5. This CDR3 region has 14 residues. Germline V gives CDR1 MDHEN, CDR2 SYDVKM. The CDR3 sequence is CASSSGRRNQPQHF.

The chain joins TRBV27 to TRBJ2-7; TCRdb's D call of TRBD1 is untestable without DNA. CDR1 and CDR2 (germline): MNHEY, SMNVEV (reference sequence). This CDR3 spans 15 amino acids. CDR3 sequence reads: CASSLRTGTGYEQYF.

J is TRBJ2-2 and V is TRBV7-9; the TCRdb D gene call, TRBD2, has no DNA to confirm it. Germline lookup yields CDR1 SEHNR and CDR2 FQNEAQ (reference sequence). The CDR3 runs to 17 residues. The CDR3 sequence is CASSLYMTSRNTGELFF.

CDR3 amino acids: CASSAGTSKEDTQYF. The V and J genes are TRBV5-1 and TRBJ2-3; TCRdb's D call, TRBD2, is unchecked because there is no DNA. This CDR3 comprises 15 residues. Germline CDR1 SGHRS, CDR2 YFSETQ.

The CDR3 sequence is CASSLLQGNSPLHF. V gene TRBV3-1 combines with J gene TRBJ1-6; there is no DNA to check the TCRdb D call of TRBD1. The CDR3 has 14 amino acids. Germline V lookup: CDR1 LGHDT, CDR2 YNNKEL (reference sequence).

The CDR3 sequence is CASSLVQGKNTEAFF. The chain combines TRBV5-1 with TRBJ1-1; TCRdb selects TRBD1, and the lack of DNA leaves this call unchecked. Germline CDR1 and CDR2: SGHRS and YFSETQ. The CDR3 is made up of 15 amino acids.

This chain joins TRBV4-3 and TRBJ2-3; TCRdb returns TRBD2, unconfirmable since there is no DNA. The CDR3 is made up of 17 amino acids. Germline-derived CDR1 and CDR2 are LGHNA and YSLEER. The CDR3: CASSPFGTSGSTDTQYF.

The genes are TRBV20-1 and TRBJ1-5; TCRdb's D call, TRBD1, is unchecked because there is no DNA. This CDR3 is built from 14 residues. Germline loops: CDR1 DFQATT, CDR2 SNEGSKA (reference sequence). Here the CDR3 reads CSARPNRVNQPQHF.